This TCR beta chain was obtained from a study of CXCR3-negative and CXCR3-positive naive CD8 T cells. Points from the study as a whole: Naive cells with CXCR3 showed TRB CDR3s that were more hydrophobic than those in CXCR3-negative naive cells.

To note about this clonotype: The antigen is unknown.

Germline V gene sequence: CDR1 KGHDR, CDR2 SFDVKD. The CDR3 has 16 residues. With UMI labels, 5' RACE was used to prepare the TRB cDNA libraries. TCRdb re-called the 5' RACE reads; every CDR3 protein appears as one record, without DNA. The sample spans more than 50,000 distinct CDR3 sequences; the ten largest clones claim approximately 1.5%. The receptor's source is a human donor in good health. Some clones in this sample may be carry-over from other donors' samples. The sample comprised naive CXCR3- CD8+ T cells from blood. Regarding subset: CD45RO-CCR7+CD27+CD95- naive CD8+ T cells lacking CXCR3 (TNR3-). The chain couples TRBV24-1 to TRBJ2-1. The CDR3 reads CATSDGLFRSYNEQFF.